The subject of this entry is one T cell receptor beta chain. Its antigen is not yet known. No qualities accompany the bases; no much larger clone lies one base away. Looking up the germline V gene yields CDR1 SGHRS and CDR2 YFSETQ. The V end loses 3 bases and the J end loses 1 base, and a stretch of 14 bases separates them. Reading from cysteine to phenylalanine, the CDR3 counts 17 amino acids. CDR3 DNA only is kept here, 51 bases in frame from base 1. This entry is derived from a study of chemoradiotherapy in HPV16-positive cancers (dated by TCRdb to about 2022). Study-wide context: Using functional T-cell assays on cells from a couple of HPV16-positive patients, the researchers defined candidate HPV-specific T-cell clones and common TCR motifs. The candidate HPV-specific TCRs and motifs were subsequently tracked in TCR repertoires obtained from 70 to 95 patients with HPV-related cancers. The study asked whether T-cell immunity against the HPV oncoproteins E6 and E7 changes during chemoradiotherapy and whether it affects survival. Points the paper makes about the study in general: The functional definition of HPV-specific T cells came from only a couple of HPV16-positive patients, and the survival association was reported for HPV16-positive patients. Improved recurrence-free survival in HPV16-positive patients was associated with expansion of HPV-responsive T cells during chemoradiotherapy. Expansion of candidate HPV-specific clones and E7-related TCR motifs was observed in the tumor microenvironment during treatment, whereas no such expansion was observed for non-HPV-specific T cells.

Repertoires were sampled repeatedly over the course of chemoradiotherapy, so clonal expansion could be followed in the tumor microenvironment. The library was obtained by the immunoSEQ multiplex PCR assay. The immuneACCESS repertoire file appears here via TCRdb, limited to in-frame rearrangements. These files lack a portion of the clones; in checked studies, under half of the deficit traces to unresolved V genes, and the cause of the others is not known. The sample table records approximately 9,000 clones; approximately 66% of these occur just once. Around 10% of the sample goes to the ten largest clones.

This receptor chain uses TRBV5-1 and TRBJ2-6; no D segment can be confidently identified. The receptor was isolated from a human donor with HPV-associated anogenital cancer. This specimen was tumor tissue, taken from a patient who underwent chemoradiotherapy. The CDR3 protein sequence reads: CASSSQEALSGANVLTF. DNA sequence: TGCGCCAGCAGCTCCCAAGAGGCCCTTTCTGGGGCCAACGTCCTGACTTTC.